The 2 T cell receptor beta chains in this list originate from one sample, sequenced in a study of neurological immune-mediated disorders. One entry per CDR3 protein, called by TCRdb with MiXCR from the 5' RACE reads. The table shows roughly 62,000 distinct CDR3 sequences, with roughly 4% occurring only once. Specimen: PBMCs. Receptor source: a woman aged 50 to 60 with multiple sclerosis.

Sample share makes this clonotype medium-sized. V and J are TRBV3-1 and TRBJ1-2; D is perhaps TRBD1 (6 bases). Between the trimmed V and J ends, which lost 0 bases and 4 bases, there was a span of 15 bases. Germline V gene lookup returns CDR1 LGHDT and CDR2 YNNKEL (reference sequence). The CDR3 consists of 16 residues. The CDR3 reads CASSQDSGALGYGYTF. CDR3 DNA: TGTGCCAGCAGCCAAGATTCGGGGGCGCTGGGCTATGGCTACACCTTC. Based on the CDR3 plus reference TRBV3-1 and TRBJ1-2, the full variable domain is DTAVSQTPKYLVTQMGNDKSIKCEQNLGHDTMYWYKQDSKKFLKIMFSYNNKELIINETVPNRFSPKSPDKAHLNLHINSLELGDSAVYFCASSQDSGALGYGYTFGSGTRLTVV.

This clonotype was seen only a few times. CDR3 protein: CASSPYPLQGNYEQYF. In DNA, the CDR3 is TGTGCCAGCAGTCCCTATCCCCTACAGGGTAACTACGAGCAGTACTTC. V is TRBV27 and J is TRBJ2-7; weak D call: TRBD1 (6 bases). The V gene lost 5 bases and the J gene lost 3 bases, with 20 bases spanning the gap. Germline CDR1 reads MNHEY; CDR2 reads SMNVEV (reference sequence). The length of the CDR3 is 16 residues.